This TCR beta chain was identified in a study of cytomegalovirus exposure and HLA in healthy donors. Broader study findings: Reportedly, cytomegalovirus status was diagnosed with high sensitivity and specificity. Many donors shared some public TCRs, even though most TCR sequences were rare.

V lost 4 bases and J 6 bases, leaving 8 bases between the germline ends. Germline loops: CDR1 WNHNN, CDR2 SYGVQD (reference sequence). The CDR3 contains 12 residues. A word on this clone: Its target is not known.

The data were produced by immunoSEQ multiplex PCR, yet TCRdb's version contains in-frame clones alone and is incomplete. Seen here are 300,000 to 450,000 clones, roughly 88% observed once, and the top ten hold 0.83%. The sequenced sample was PBMCs. This TCR derives from a woman in her late teens or twenties in good health and CMV-seronegative. This rearrangement joins TRBV10-1 to TRBJ2-3; tentative D call: TRBD1 (5 bases). Here the CDR3 reads CASSVSGDTQYF. As DNA, the CDR3 is TGCGCCAGCAGTGTCTCAGGGGATACGCAGTATTTT.